The T cell receptor beta chain under discussion was sequenced for a study of blood T cell repertoires in COVID-19 (dated by TCRdb to 2020 to 2022). Notes on the research overall: Collaborator samples came from the United States, Italy and Spain and covered acute and convalescent phases of COVID-19. The prospective study material was composed of cDNA or gDNA derived from T cells, B-cell-depleted T cells, or PBMCs. Subjects who had been exposed to COVID-19, were actively infected with it, or had recovered from it provided the deeply sampled blood TCRbeta repertoires that made up the dataset. The repertoires were made available in a free public database intended to serve as a resource for research on the immune response to SARS-CoV-2. Samples came from the ongoing ImmuneRACE study (first 160 participants) plus 1,254 subjects from 6 global collaborators. The sample metadata nearly always contained a de-identified subject ID, COVID-19 status, age in years and sex. Where available, HLA class I and class II types were taken from metadata supplied by the sample provider and were not determined by assay-based typing. Results and caveats for the whole study, not just this receptor: The amount of clinical and demographic metadata varied by source and participant and was provided uncurated.

From the cysteine through the phenylalanine, the CDR3 covers 14 amino acids. CDR3 DNA only is kept here, 42 bases in frame from base 1. The V end loses 2 bases and the J end loses 2 bases, and a stretch of 8 bases separates them. The germline V gene encodes CDR1 MNHEY and CDR2 SVGAGI. Note on this clone: Its antigen target is currently unknown. Qualities for individual bases were not recorded, and no much larger clone is one base off.

TCRbeta CDR3 regions were amplified from genomic DNA by means of the immunoSEQ Assay, a bias-controlled multiplex PCR. Turning to the authors' computational methods: The number of nucleated cells in each sample was estimated by amplification of reference gene primers within the assay. To quantify the absolute abundance of each unique TCRbeta CDR3 rearrangement, sequence reads were collapsed and filtered. Productive Simpson clonality was computed per sample as the square root of Simpson's diversity index over productive rearrangements. TCRdb carries this immuneACCESS record with in-frame sequences only. Its versions omit some clonotypes, under half of them owing to an unresolved V gene in the studies checked, with the rest unexplained. From that table come the V and J calls and clone size; the DNA was used to work out D and trimming. Within this sample are 250,000 to 350,000 clones, with approximately 90% of them counted one time only. The biggest ten clones account for 12% of the sample.

The collaborating institutions used their own protocols to collect whole blood in K2EDTA tubes. For TCRbeta analysis, collaborator samples were shipped as frozen whole blood, as isolated PBMCs, or as DNA extracted from either sample type. Sequenced input: peripheral blood. Recombination joined TRBV6-5 with TRBJ2-3; a tentative D call is TRBD2 (6 bases match). The clonotype originates from a woman aged 60 to 75 with acute or convalescent COVID-19. The CDR3 reads as follows: CASSYRGFTDTQYF. The nucleotide sequence is TGTGCCAGCAGTTACCGGGGGTTCACAGATACGCAGTATTTT.